The clone carrying this T cell receptor beta chain was seen a single time. Before vaccination, two weeks after the third vaccination, and at progression, PBMC were collected. These data come from a study of glioma-infiltrating T cells after dendritic cell vaccination. Study-level background: Glioblastoma patients came from Phase I and II dendritic cell vaccination trials. Autologous tumor lysate-pulsed dendritic cell vaccination was given between about 2003 and 2013. At biweekly intervals, patients got three intradermal dendritic cell vaccine injections.

This CDR3 comprises 19 residues. Germline CDR1 MNHNS, CDR2 SASEGT. With V trimmed by 2 bases and J by 1 base, 12 bases remained unmatched. Sequencing used immunoSEQ multiplex PCR; TCRdb keeps in-frame clones, though not all of them. The table lists around 96,000 clones, roughly 83% of them singletons. Sequencing used blood, obtained before dendritic cell vaccination. The source of this sequence is a human donor with glioblastoma. The V call is TRBV6-1, the J call TRBJ1-5; 9 nucleotides agree with TRBD1. CDR3 in DNA: TGTGCCAGCAGTGAATGGTCGGGGACAGGGAAGTTGAGCAATCAGCCCCAGCATTTT. Amino acids: CASSEWSGTGKLSNQPQHF.